A single sample is the source of the 27 T cell receptor beta chains below, sequenced in a study of OX40 agonist ivuxolimab in advanced cancers. The data were produced by immunoSEQ multiplex PCR, yet TCRdb's version contains in-frame clones alone and is incomplete. The repertoire has 100,000 or so clones, approximately 91% of them found once; the top ten carry around 0.71%. Sample: CD4+ or CD8+ T cells sorted from blood, taken in a trial of the OX40 agonist ivuxolimab. These receptors were obtained from an adult with an advanced solid tumor such as melanoma, head and neck, liver or kidney cancer.

J is TRBJ2-3 and V is TRBV7-2; no definite D call. V lost 0 bases and J 4 bases, leaving 5 bases between the germline ends. CDR3 size: 13 residues. Germline lookup yields CDR1 SGHTA and CDR2 FQGNSA. The chain's CDR3 is CASSLAPADTQYF. CDR3 nucleotide sequence: TGTGCCAGCAGCTTAGCCCCGGCAGATACGCAGTATTTT.

The chain is built from TRBV2 and TRBJ2-1; D unresolved. Germline V gene sequence: CDR1 SNHLY, CDR2 FYNNEI. Trimming left V 6 bases short and J 4 bases short, with 10 bases between. CDR3 length: 13 amino acids. The CDR3 protein is CASRRTEYNEQFF. The CDR3 nucleotides read TGTGCCAGCAGGAGGACGGAGTACAATGAGCAGTTCTTC.

V and J are TRBV21-1 and TRBJ2-7; the DNA was not used to check the table's D call, TRBD2. TRBV21-1 is a pseudogene locus. CDR3 length equals 17 residues. CDR3 loop: CASSKSRSGRRAYEQYF. The CDR3 nucleotides read TGTGCCAGCAGCAAAAGTCGGTCAGGGAGGAGGGCCTACGAGCAGTACTTC.

As DNA, the CDR3 is TGTGCCAGCAGGGGACAGGGAACCTACGAGCAGTACTTC. Translated: CASRGQGTYEQYF. V gene TRBV27 combines with J gene TRBJ2-7; TRBD1 agrees at 9 bases. Germline assignment: CDR1 MNHEY and CDR2 SMNVEV (reference sequence). The length of the CDR3 is 13 residues. The junction had 2 bases not matched to a gene; V was cut back by 6 bases and J by 2 bases.

The rearrangement joins TRBV4-3 to TRBJ2-7, with D uncertain. This CDR3 is built from 14 residues. Germline V lookup: CDR1 LGHNA, CDR2 YSLEER. Trimming pared 0 bases from V and 3 bases from J, leaving 9 bases between. The CDR3 loop is CASSQESRIYEQYF. The CDR3 DNA sequence: TGCGCCAGCAGCCAAGAAAGCAGGATCTACGAGCAGTACTTC.

This CDR3 reads CAWSFTGGTEAFF. CDR3 DNA sequence: TGTGCCTGGAGTTTCACAGGGGGCACTGAAGCTTTCTTT. The V gene is TRBV30, the J gene TRBJ1-1, with 8 bases aligning to TRBD1. Germline-derived CDR1 and CDR2 are GTSNPN and SVGIG (reference sequence). Trimming took 2 bases from V and 4 from J; bases not matched to a gene: 3. This CDR3 has 13 residues.

The J gene is TRBJ1-4, the V gene TRBV7-9; D is unclear. The CDR3 is 14 amino acids. V lost 2 bases and J 7 bases, leaving 11 bases between the germline ends. Germline V gene sequence: CDR1 SEHNR, CDR2 FQNEAQ (reference sequence). In DNA, the CDR3 is TGTGCCAGCAGCTTATTCGGAGCAGGTGAAAAACTGTTTTTT. This translates into CASSLFGAGEKLFF.

V gene TRBV28 combines with J gene TRBJ1-5; D not resolved. V was pared by 1 base and J by 7 bases, with 8 bases between. The CDR3 loop spans 13 amino acids. Germline CDR1 is MDHEN and CDR2 is SYDVKM. The CDR3 DNA reads TGTGCCAGCAGTTTATTACTTGGGCAGCCCCAGCATTTT. Translating gives CASSLLLGQPQHF.

The rearrangement joins TRBV18 to TRBJ1-1; 11 positions agree with TRBD1. In germline, CDR1 is KGHSH, CDR2 LQKENI. Losses at the gene ends were 3 bases for V and 4 bases for J; bases not matched to a gene: 13. The CDR3 totals 18 residues. CDR3 sequence reads: CASSPLSQTGTGGTEAFF. In DNA, the CDR3 is TGTGCCAGCTCACCCCTATCACAAACCGGGACAGGGGGCACTGAAGCTTTCTTT.

The table lists this clone with a count of one. The chain is built from TRBV7-3 and TRBJ2-6; tentatively, D is TRBD1 (5 bases). Between the trimmed V and J ends, which lost 2 bases and 4 bases, there was a span of 9 bases. From germline, CDR1 is SGHTA and CDR2 FQGTGA. The CDR3 length is 15 residues. The CDR3 is CASSLPGSGANVLTF. CDR3 coding DNA: TGTGCCAGCAGCTTACCAGGGTCAGGGGCCAACGTCCTGACTTTC.

The gene calls are TRBV11-2 and TRBJ2-7, with 10 nucleotides matching TRBD2. The CDR3 consists of 16 residues. Germline loops: CDR1 SGHAT, CDR2 FQNNGV. Trimming removed 6 bases from V and 3 bases from J; junction bases left unmatched: 11. CDR3 in amino acids: CASSYLTSGLGYEQYF. CDR3 nucleotide sequence: TGTGCCAGCAGTTACCTGACTAGCGGGCTGGGCTACGAGCAGTACTTC.

This clone was found once. In nucleotides, the CDR3 is TGTGCCAGCAGCTTAGCCTTAGGACAGCTCACCGGGGAGCTGTTTTTT. Protein sequence: CASSLALGQLTGELFF. This chain uses TRBV7-2 with TRBJ2-2; a weak D match, TRBD1 (6 bases). Trimming cost V 0 bases and J 4 bases, with 12 bases left between them. Germline-derived CDR1 and CDR2 are SGHTA and FQGNSA. This CDR3 region has 16 residues.

The chain recombines TRBV10-3 with TRBJ1-5; tentative D call: TRBD1 (6 bases). Germline V gene data show CDR1 as ENHRY and CDR2 as SYGVKD. The germline V and J ends were trimmed by 4 bases and 6 bases, with 10 bases remaining between them. The CDR3 is 13 residues long. The CDR3 is CAISAGVGQPQHF. CDR3 nucleotides: TGTGCCATCAGTGCAGGGGTGGGTCAGCCCCAGCATTTT.

The V and J genes are TRBV27 and TRBJ2-7; TRBD2 might be the D (6 bases). Looked up from germline, CDR1 is MNHEY and CDR2 is SMNVEV (reference sequence). The length of the CDR3 is 15 residues. V shed 5 bases and J shed 5 bases, with 19 bases lying between them. The DNA of the CDR3 is TGTGCCAGCAGTGGAGGGGCAGCGAGTGAGGACGAGCAGTACTTC. Translating gives CASSGGAASEDEQYF.

This chain connects TRBV27 to TRBJ2-2; TRBD2 aligns across 7 bases. V lost 4 bases to trimming and J lost 1 base; unmatched junction nucleotides: 9. This CDR3 is built from 17 residues. Germline lookup yields CDR1 MNHEY and CDR2 SMNVEV (reference sequence). The CDR3 region has the DNA TGTGCCAGCAGTTCCACATCGCGGGGGATGAACACCGGGGAGCTGTTTTTT. It is translated as CASSSTSRGMNTGELFF.

This sequence joins TRBV5-1 and TRBJ1-1; 7 bases map to TRBD1. V dropped 0 bases and J dropped 4; count of bases not matched to a gene: 3. Germline CDR1 SGHRS, CDR2 YFSETQ. The CDR3 has 14 residues. CDR3 bases: TGCGCCAGCAGCTTGGAGGGGGCGAGCACTGAAGCTTTCTTT. Amino acids: CASSLEGASTEAFF.

The chain couples TRBV6-1 to TRBJ1-4; D unresolved. Deletions cut 2 bases from V and 7 bases from J, with 2 bases between. This CDR3 has 11 residues. Germline V CDR1 and CDR2: MNHNS, SASEGT. CDR3 protein: CASSESEKLFF. The CDR3 nucleotides are TGTGCCAGCAGTGAAAGTGAAAAACTGTTTTTT.

The chain links TRBV29-1 to TRBJ2-5; D tentatively fits TRBD1 or TRBD2 (5 bases each). Looked up from germline, CDR1 is SQVTM and CDR2 is ANQGSEA. The CDR3 consists of 14 residues. Trimming took off 5 bases at V and 5 bases at J, with 18 bases between the two ends. The CDR3 region is CSVTTGTAGETQYF. The CDR3 nucleotides are TGCAGCGTTACTACCGGGACGGCTGGGGAGACCCAGTACTTC. The full variable domain, in which reference TRBV29-1 and TRBJ2-5 provide the parts outside the CDR3, is SAVISQKPSRDICQRGTSLTIQCQVDSQVTMMFWYRQQPGQSLTLIATANQGSEATYESGFVIDKFPISRPNLTFSTLTVSNMSPEDSSIYLCSVTTGTAGETQYFGPGTRLLVL.

The chain recombines TRBV5-6 with TRBJ2-5; tentative D call: TRBD2 (5 bases). The germline V gene has CDR1 SGHDT and CDR2 YYEEEE. V was clipped by 0 bases and J by 3 bases, with 6 bases between them. This CDR3 spans 13 amino acids. CDR3 bases: TGTGCCAGCAGCTTGGCCGGGAAAGAGACCCAGTACTTC. This gives the protein CASSLAGKETQYF. Full variable domain (missing parts from reference TRBV5-6 and TRBJ2-5): DAGVTQSPTHLIKTRGQQVTLRCSPKSGHDTVSWYQQALGQGPQFIFQYYEEEERQRGNFPDRFSGHQFPNYSSELNVNALLLGDSALYLCASSLAGKETQYFGPGTRLLVL.

This chain uses TRBV27 with TRBJ1-2; D call uncertain. Germline V gene sequence: CDR1 MNHEY, CDR2 SMNVEV (reference sequence). V lost 1 base, J lost 4 bases, and 4 bases lay in between. The CDR3 consists of 12 residues. The CDR3 DNA sequence: TGTGCCAGCAGTTTATTGGGCTATGGCTACACCTTC. Protein product: CASSLLGYGYTF.

The chain carries TRBV2 and TRBJ2-5, with 13 bases matching TRBD2. V gave up 6 bases and J gave up 3 bases; unmatched junction bases: 4. This CDR3 comprises 15 residues. Germline values: CDR1 SNHLY, CDR2 FYNNEI. The CDR3, as DNA: TGTGCCAGCAGCGTCGGGACTAGCGGGAAAGAGACCCAGTACTTC. Amino acid sequence: CASSVGTSGKETQYF.

This sequence joins TRBV7-2 and TRBJ2-3; D call uncertain. Trimming removed 1 base from V and 2 bases from J, with 10 bases in between. CDR1 and CDR2 (germline): SGHTA, FQGNSA. This CDR3 is built from 15 residues. CDR3 protein: CASSLGAGPTDTQYF. CDR3 DNA: TGTGCCAGCAGCTTAGGGGCAGGCCCCACAGATACGCAGTATTTT.

This sequence joins TRBV5-1 and TRBJ1-4; D ambiguous. From germline, CDR1 is SGHRS and CDR2 YFSETQ. V dropped 1 base and J dropped 3 bases, with 7 bases sitting between them. The CDR3 contains 14 residues. The CDR3 DNA sequence: TGCGCCAGCAGCTTGTCACTTGCTAATGAAAAACTGTTTTTT. Its translation: CASSLSLANEKLFF.

The chain combines TRBV11-2 with TRBJ1-5, with D possibly matching TRBD1 (5 bases). This CDR3 is 18 amino acids long. Per germline, CDR1 SGHAT and CDR2 FQNNGV. The V and J ends lost 5 bases and 0 bases respectively, with 20 bases between them. The CDR3 bases are TGTGCCAGCAGCCCTAGCCCCCCGGGGCAGTATAGCAATCAGCCCCAGCATTTT. Residues: CASSPSPPGQYSNQPQHF.

The rearrangement links TRBV7-2 to TRBJ2-3; 11 nucleotides align to TRBD2. J was trimmed by 5 bases and V by 3 bases; bases with no gene match: 4. The CDR3 has 15 amino acids. Germline-derived CDR1 and CDR2 are SGHTA and FQGNSA. The CDR3 is CASSFSGGAGDTQYF. CDR3 in DNA: TGTGCCAGCAGCTTTAGCGGGGGGGCCGGAGATACGCAGTATTTT.

The chain is built from TRBV6-5 and TRBJ2-1, with 10 nucleotides matching TRBD2. V lost 6 bases, J lost 2 bases, and 4 bases stayed unmatched. CDR3 size: 15 residues. Germline V gene data show CDR1 as MNHEY and CDR2 as SVGAGI. CDR3 coding DNA: TGTGCCAGCAGATCTAGCGGGGGAACCTACAATGAGCAGTTCTTC. Translation: CASRSSGGTYNEQFF.

This rearrangement joins TRBV11-3 to TRBJ2-2, with 11 bases matching TRBD2. V was clipped by 5 bases and J by 2 bases; unmatched bases: 4. This CDR3 spans 16 amino acids. Germline assignment: CDR1 SGHNT and CDR2 YENEEA. The DNA of the CDR3 is TGTGCCAGCAGCCCCGGGACTAGCGGTAACACCGGGGAGCTGTTTTTT. Translating gives CASSPGTSGNTGELFF.